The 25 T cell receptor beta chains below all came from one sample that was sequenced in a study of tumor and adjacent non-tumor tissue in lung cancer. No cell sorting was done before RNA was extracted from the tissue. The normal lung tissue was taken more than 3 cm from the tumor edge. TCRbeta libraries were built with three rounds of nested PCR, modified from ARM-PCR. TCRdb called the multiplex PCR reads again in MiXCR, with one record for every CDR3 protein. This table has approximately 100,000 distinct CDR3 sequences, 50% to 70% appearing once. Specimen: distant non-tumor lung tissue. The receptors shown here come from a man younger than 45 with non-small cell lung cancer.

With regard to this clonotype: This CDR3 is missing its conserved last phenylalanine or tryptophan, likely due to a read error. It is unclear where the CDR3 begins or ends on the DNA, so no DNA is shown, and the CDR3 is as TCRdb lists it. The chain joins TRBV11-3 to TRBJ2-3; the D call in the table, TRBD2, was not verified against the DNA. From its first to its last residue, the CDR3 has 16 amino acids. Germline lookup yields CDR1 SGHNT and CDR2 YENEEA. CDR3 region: CASNLLAGGPGDTQYL.

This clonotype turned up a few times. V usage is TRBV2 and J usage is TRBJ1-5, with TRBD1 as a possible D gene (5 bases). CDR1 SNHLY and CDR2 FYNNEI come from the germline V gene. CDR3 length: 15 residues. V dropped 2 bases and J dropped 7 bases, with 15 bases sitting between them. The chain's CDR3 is CASSERSGGDQPQHF. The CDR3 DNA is TGTGCCAGCAGTGAAAGGAGCGGGGGAGACCAGCCCCAGCATTTT.

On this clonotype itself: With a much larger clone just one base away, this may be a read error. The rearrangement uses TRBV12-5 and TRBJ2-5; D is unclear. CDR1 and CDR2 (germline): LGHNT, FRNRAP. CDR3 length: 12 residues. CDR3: CASGLEEETRYF. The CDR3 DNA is TGTGCTAGTGGTTTGGAGGAAGAGACCCGGTACTTC.

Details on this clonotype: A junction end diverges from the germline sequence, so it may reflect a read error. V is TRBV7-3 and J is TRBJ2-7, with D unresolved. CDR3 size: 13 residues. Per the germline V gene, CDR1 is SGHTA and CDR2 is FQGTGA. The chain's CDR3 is CASSPESSYEQCF. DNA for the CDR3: TGTGCCAGCAGCCCAGAGAGCTCCTACGAGCAGTGCTTC.

CDR3 nucleotide sequence: TGTGCCAGTAGTATAGATCTGGGAGAGACCCAGTACTTC. Residues: CASSIDLGETQYF. V is TRBV19 and J is TRBJ2-5; D uncertain. The V end lost 0 bases, the J end lost 4 bases, and 6 bases lay between the germline ends. CDR3 length: 13 amino acids. The germline gives CDR1 LNHDA, CDR2 SQIVND (reference sequence).

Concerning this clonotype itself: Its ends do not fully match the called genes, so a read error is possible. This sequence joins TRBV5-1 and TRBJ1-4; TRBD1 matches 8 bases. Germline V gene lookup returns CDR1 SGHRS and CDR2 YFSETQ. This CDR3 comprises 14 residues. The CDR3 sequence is CDSSTTGAGEKLFF. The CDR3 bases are TGCGACAGCAGCACGACAGGGGCGGGGGAAAAACTGTTTTTT.

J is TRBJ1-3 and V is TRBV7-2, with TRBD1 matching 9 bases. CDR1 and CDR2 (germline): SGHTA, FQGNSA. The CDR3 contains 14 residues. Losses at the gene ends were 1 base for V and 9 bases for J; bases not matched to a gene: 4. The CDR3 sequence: CTSSLGTGVGTIYF. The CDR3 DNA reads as TGTACCAGCAGCTTAGGGACAGGGGTGGGCACCATATATTTT.

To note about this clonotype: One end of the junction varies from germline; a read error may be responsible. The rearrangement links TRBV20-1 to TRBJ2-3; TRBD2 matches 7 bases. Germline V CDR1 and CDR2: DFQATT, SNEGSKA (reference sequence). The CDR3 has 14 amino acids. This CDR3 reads CCAVGGLVLDTQNF. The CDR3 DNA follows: TGCTGTGCGGTAGGCGGACTAGTTCTAGATACACAGAATTTT.

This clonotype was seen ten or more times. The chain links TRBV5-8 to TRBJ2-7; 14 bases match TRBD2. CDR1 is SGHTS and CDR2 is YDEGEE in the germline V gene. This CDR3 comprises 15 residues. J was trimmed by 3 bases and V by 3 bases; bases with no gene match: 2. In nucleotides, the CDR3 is TGTGCCAGCAGCTACGGGACTAGCGGGGGCTACGAGCAGTACTTC. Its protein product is CASSYGTSGGYEQYF.

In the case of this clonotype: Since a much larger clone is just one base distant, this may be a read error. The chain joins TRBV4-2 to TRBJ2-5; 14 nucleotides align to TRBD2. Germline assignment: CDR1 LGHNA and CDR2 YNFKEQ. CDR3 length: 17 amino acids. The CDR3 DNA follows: TGTGCCAGGAGCCAAGGAGCGGGACTAGCGGGAGAAGAGACCCAGTACTTC. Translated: CARSQGAGLAGEETQYF.

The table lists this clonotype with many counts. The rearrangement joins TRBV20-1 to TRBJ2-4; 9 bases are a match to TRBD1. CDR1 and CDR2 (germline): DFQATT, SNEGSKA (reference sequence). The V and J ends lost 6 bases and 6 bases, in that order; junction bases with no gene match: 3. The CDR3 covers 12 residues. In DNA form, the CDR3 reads TGCAGTGCCGAACAGGGGGCAAACATTCAGTACTTC. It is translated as CSAEQGANIQYF.

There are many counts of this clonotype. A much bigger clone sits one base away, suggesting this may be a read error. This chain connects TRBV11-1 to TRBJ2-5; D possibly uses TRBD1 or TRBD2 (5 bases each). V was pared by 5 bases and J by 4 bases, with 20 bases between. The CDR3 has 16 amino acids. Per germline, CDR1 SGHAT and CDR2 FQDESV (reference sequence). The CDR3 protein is CASSTEGRNYPETQYF. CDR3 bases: TGTGCCAGCAGCACCGAGGGGCGGAATTACCCAGAGACCCAGTACTTC.

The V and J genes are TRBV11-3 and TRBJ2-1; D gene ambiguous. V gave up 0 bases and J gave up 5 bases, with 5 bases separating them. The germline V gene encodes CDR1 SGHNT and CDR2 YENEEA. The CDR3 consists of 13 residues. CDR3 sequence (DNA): TGTGCCAGCAGCTTAGACTGGAACAATGAGCAGTTCTTC. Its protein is CASSLDWNNEQFF.

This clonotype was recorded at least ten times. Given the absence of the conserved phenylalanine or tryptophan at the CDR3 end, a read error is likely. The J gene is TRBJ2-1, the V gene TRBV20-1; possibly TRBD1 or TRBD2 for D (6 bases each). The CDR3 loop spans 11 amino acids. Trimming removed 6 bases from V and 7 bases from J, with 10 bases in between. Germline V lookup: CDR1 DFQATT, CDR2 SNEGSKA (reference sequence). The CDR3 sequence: CSAQGGNEQFL. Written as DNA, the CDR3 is TGCAGTGCCCAAGGGGGGAATGAGCAGTTCCTC.

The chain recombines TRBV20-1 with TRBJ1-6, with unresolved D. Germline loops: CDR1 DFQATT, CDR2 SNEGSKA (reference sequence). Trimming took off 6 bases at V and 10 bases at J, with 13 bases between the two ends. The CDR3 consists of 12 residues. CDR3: CSAGIGPSPLHF. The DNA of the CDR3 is TGCAGTGCGGGGATAGGGCCATCACCCCTCCACTTT.

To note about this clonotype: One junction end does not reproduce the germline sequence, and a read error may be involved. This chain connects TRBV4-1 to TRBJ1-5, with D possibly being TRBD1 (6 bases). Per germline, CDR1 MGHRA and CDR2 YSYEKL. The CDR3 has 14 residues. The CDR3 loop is CASSLRDMDQPQHF. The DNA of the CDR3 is TGCGCCAGCAGCCTCCGGGACATGGATCAGCCCCAGCATTTC.

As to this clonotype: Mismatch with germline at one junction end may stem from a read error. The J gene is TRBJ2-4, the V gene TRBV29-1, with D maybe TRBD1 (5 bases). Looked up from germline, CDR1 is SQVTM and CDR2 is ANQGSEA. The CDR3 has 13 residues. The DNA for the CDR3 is TGCAGCTTTGAAAAAGGGGTTGGAAACATCCAGTACTTC. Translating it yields CSFEKGVGNIQYF.

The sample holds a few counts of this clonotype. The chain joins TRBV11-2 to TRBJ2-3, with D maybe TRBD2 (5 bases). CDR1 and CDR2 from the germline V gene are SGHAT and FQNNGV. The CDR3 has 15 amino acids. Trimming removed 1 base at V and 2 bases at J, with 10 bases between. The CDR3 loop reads CASSLASQNTDTQYF. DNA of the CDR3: TGTGCCAGCAGCTTAGCTAGCCAGAACACAGATACGCAGTATTTT.

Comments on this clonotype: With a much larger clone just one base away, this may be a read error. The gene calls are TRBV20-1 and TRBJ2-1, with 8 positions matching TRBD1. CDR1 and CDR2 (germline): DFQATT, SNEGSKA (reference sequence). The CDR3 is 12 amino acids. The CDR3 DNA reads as TGCAGTGCTGTTTCAGGGGGCGATGAGGAGTTCTTC. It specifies CSAVSGGDEEFF.

CDR3 sequence (DNA): TGTGCCAGTAACTTAGATCTCGGCAGGGCCTATGGCTACACCTTC. Protein: CASNLDLGRAYGYTF. The J gene is TRBJ1-2, the V gene TRBV11-2; perhaps TRBD1 as D (5 bases). CDR1 SGHAT and CDR2 FQNNGV come from the germline V gene. Trimming cost V 9 bases and J 4 bases, with 21 bases left between them. CDR3 length: 15 amino acids. The entire variable domain, with the rest obtained from reference TRBV11-2 and TRBJ1-2, is as follows: EAGVAQSPRYKIIEKRQSVAFWCNPISGHATLYWYQQILGQGPKLLIQFQNNGVVDDSQLPKDRFSAERLKGVDSTLKIQPAKLEDSAVYLCASNLDLGRAYGYTFGSGTRLTVV.

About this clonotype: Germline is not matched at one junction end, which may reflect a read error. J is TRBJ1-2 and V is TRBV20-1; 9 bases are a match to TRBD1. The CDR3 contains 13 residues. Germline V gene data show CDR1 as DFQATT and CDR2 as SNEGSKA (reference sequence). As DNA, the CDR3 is TGCAATGCTACACATACAGGGGGCCATGGCTATACCTTC. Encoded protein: CNATHTGGHGYTF.

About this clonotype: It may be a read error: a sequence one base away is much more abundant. DNA of the CDR3: TGTGTCAGCACGGCTGGCGATGAGCAGTTCTTC. Translating it yields CVSTAGDEQFF. The chain recombines TRBV25-1 with TRBJ2-1; unclear D gene. This CDR3 spans 11 amino acids. In germline, CDR1 is MGHDK, CDR2 SYGVNS.

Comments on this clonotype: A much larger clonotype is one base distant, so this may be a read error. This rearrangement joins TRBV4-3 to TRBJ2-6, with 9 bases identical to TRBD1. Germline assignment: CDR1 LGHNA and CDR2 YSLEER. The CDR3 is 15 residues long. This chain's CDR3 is CAISRDRGGANVLTF. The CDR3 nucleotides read TGCGCCATCAGCCGAGACAGGGGGGGGGCCAACGTCCTGACTTTC.

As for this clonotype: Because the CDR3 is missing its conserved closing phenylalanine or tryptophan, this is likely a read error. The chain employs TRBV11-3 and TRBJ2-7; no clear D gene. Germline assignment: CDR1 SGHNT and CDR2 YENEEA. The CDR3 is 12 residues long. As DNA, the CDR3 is TGTGCTAGCAGCTCTATTGGCTACGAGCAGTACATC. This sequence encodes CASSSIGYEQYI.

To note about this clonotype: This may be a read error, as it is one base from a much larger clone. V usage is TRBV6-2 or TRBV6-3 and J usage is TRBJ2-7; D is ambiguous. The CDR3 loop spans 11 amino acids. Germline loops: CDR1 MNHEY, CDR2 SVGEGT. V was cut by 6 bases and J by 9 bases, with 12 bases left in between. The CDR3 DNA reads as TGTGCCAGCAGCTACAACCACGGGCAGTACTTC. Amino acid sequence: CASSYNHGQYF.